These 20 T cell receptor beta chains originate from one sample sequenced in a study of cytomegalovirus exposure and HLA in healthy donors. PCR primers comprised 60 Vbeta and 13 Jbeta primers. The protocol was immunoSEQ multiplex PCR, while the TCRdb copy is restricted to in-frame clones and leaves out a portion. The sample has about 120,000 clones; less than 85% are singletons. What was sequenced was PBMCs. The receptors here all came from a male donor in good health and CMV-seronegative.

The CDR3 sequence: CASSEGDRLPQSSYNEQFF. The CDR3 coding sequence is TGCGCCAGCAGTGAGGGAGACCGTCTCCCCCAGAGCTCCTACAATGAGCAGTTCTTC. The rearrangement joins TRBV10-2 to TRBJ2-1, with D unclear. CDR3 length: 19 residues. The V end was cut by 2 bases, the J end by 0 bases, with 20 bases between. Germline CDR1 WSHSY, CDR2 SAAADI.

V gene TRBV9 combines with J gene TRBJ2-7; 8 bases line up with TRBD1. The CDR3 loop spans 14 amino acids. The J segment lost 3 bases and the V segment lost 0 bases, leaving 2 bases of the junction unmatched. In germline, CDR1 is SGDLS, CDR2 YYNGEE. The CDR3: CASSVGRGLYEQYF. As DNA, the CDR3 is TGTGCCAGCAGCGTAGGCAGGGGGCTCTACGAGCAGTACTTC.

The chain links TRBV2 to TRBJ1-6; 7 bases match TRBD1. This CDR3 has 15 residues. V shed 7 bases, J shed 5 bases, and the junction held 8 bases outside the gene matches. Germline lookup yields CDR1 SNHLY and CDR2 FYNNEI. The CDR3 sequence is CASNSRQGNNSPLHF. Here the CDR3 DNA reads TGTGCCAGCAACTCGAGACAGGGAAATAATTCACCCCTCCACTTT.

This sequence joins TRBV7-2 and TRBJ2-7; D is perhaps TRBD2 (5 bases). Trimming took off 5 bases at V and 5 bases at J, with 13 bases between the two ends. Germline V CDR1 and CDR2: SGHTA, FQGNSA. The CDR3 loop spans 13 amino acids. The CDR3 reads CASSPGSWNEQYF. DNA for the CDR3: TGTGCCAGCAGCCCGGGGTCTTGGAACGAGCAGTACTTC.

The V gene is TRBV5-1, the J gene TRBJ2-7, with D perhaps TRBD1 (6 bases). This CDR3 spans 15 amino acids. CDR1 SGHRS and CDR2 YFSETQ come from the germline V gene. Trimming shortened V by 4 bases and J by 2 bases, and 16 bases separated the two germline ends. The CDR3 protein is CASSLGTPNPYEQYF. DNA for the CDR3: TGCGCCAGCAGCCTCGGGACACCCAATCCCTACGAGCAGTACTTC. The full variable domain, completed using reference TRBV5-1 and TRBJ2-7, is KAGVTQTPRYLIKTRGQQVTLSCSPISGHRSVSWYQQTPGQGLQFLFEYFSETQRNKGNFPGRFSGRQFSNSRSEMNVSTLELGDSALYLCASSLGTPNPYEQYFGPGTRLTVT.

The chain links TRBV15 to TRBJ2-7, with a possible D match to TRBD1 (6 bases). The CDR3 sequence is 15 residues long. V was pared by 3 bases and J by 1 base, with 13 bases between. Germline CDR1 reads LNHNV; CDR2 reads YYDKDF (reference sequence). The CDR3 DNA sequence: TGTGCCACCAGCAGGTCCCGGGACACATCCTACGAGCAGTACTTC. As protein: CATSRSRDTSYEQYF.

The genes are TRBV30 and TRBJ2-2; 12 bases match TRBD1. CDR1 and CDR2 (germline): GTSNPN, SVGIG (reference sequence). The CDR3 is 19 amino acids. Losses at the gene ends were 0 bases for V and 9 bases for J; bases not matched to a gene: 17. The CDR3 region has the DNA TGTGCCTGGAGTGTGTCAGGGACAGGGGGCGCGGGCCCTCTCAGGGAGCTGTTTTTT. It encodes CAWSVSGTGGAGPLRELFF.

This clone was counted once. This sequence joins TRBV29-1 and TRBJ2-7; 7 bases match TRBD1. J lost 6 bases, V lost 4 bases, and 9 bases had no gene match. The CDR3 sequence is 13 residues long. Per the germline V gene, CDR1 is SQVTM and CDR2 is ANQGSEA. The CDR3 protein is CSVGTGDFSEQYF. For the CDR3, the DNA is TGCAGCGTTGGGACAGGCGACTTCTCCGAGCAGTACTTC.

V is TRBV9 and J is TRBJ2-2; 8 bases line up with TRBD2. In germline, CDR1 is SGDLS, CDR2 YYNGEE. V lost 0 bases to trimming and J lost 1 base; unmatched junction nucleotides: 11. CDR3 length: 19 residues. This chain's CDR3 is CASSVDLPRLAGNTGELFF. DNA of the CDR3: TGTGCCAGCAGCGTAGACCTTCCGCGGCTAGCGGGGAACACCGGGGAGCTGTTTTTT.

This clone turned up a few times. The V gene is TRBV27, the J gene TRBJ1-5, with 10 bases lining up with TRBD1. V lost 6 bases to trimming and J lost 1 base; unmatched junction nucleotides: 6. The CDR3 is 16 amino acids. Germline CDR1 and CDR2: MNHEY and SMNVEV (reference sequence). The CDR3 loop reads CASRGGQGWSNQPQHF. CDR3 bases: TGTGCCAGCAGGGGGGGACAGGGGTGGAGCAATCAGCCCCAGCATTTT.

This clone has just one count. The rearrangement links TRBV5-1 to TRBJ2-7; 12 nucleotides match TRBD2. The CDR3 is made up of 15 amino acids. Per germline, CDR1 SGHRS and CDR2 YFSETQ. J lost 5 bases, V lost 4 bases, and 7 bases had no gene match. The CDR3: CASSATSGSVHEQYF. The CDR3 DNA follows: TGCGCCAGCAGCGCGACTAGCGGGAGCGTCCACGAGCAGTACTTC.

The chain uses TRBV19 and TRBJ1-2, with 9 bases that match TRBD1. Germline V CDR1 and CDR2: LNHDA, SQIVND (reference sequence). With 5 bases clipped from V and 13 bases from J, the junction kept 11 bases outside the gene matches. The CDR3 is 13 amino acids. CDR3 sequence (DNA): TGTGCCAGTAGTCCGCGGGACAGGGTACGTGGCACCTTC. Translation gives CASSPRDRVRGTF. Based on the CDR3 plus reference TRBV19 and TRBJ1-2, the full variable domain is DGGITQSPKYLFRKEGQNVTLSCEQNLNHDAMYWYRQDPGQGLRLIYYSQIVNDFQKGDIAEGYSVSREKKESFPLTVTSAQKNPTAFYLCASSPRDRVRGTFGSGTRLTVV.

The chain employs TRBV5-1 and TRBJ2-5; possible D gene TRBD2, 7 bases. There are 15 residues in the CDR3. Trimming removed 4 bases from V and 3 bases from J, with 16 bases in between. The germline V gene encodes CDR1 SGHRS and CDR2 YFSETQ. CDR3 bases: TGCGCCAGCAGCCAACAAGGGGGGGCGGAAGAGACCCAGTACTTC. Its protein is CASSQQGGAEETQYF.

The chain couples TRBV7-2 to TRBJ2-7; the D gene is possibly TRBD1 (6 bases). V was clipped by 0 bases and J by 2 bases, with 11 bases between them. Germline-derived CDR1 and CDR2 are SGHTA and FQGNSA. The CDR3 extends over 15 amino acids. DNA for the CDR3: TGTGCCAGCAGCTTAGCAGGTCAGGGGACCTACGAGCAGTACTTC. Amino acids: CASSLAGQGTYEQYF.

The genes are TRBV19 and TRBJ1-2; D gene ambiguous. From germline, CDR1 is LNHDA and CDR2 SQIVND (reference sequence). The CDR3 consists of 15 residues. Trimming left V 3 bases short and J 8 bases short, with 19 bases between. The CDR3 DNA reads TGTGCCAGTAGTATCTCCGCGGCTGCGGATCAAGGCTACACCTTC. It codes for CASSISAAADQGYTF. Variable domain in full (rest from reference TRBV19 and TRBJ1-2): DGGITQSPKYLFRKEGQNVTLSCEQNLNHDAMYWYRQDPGQGLRLIYYSQIVNDFQKGDIAEGYSVSREKKESFPLTVTSAQKNPTAFYLCASSISAAADQGYTFGSGTRLTVV.

The rearrangement uses TRBV29-1 and TRBJ2-2, with no clear D. This CDR3 comprises 15 residues. The germline V and J ends were trimmed by 6 bases and 0 bases, with 14 bases remaining between them. Germline V gene lookup returns CDR1 SQVTM and CDR2 ANQGSEA. Here the CDR3 DNA reads TGCAGCGTCCTAGGAGCAGAACCGAACACCGGGGAGCTGTTTTTT. It encodes CSVLGAEPNTGELFF.

The chain joins TRBV7-9 to TRBJ2-1; 7 bases are a match to TRBD2. Germline values: CDR1 SEHNR, CDR2 FQNEAQ (reference sequence). This CDR3 is 16 amino acids long. The junction had 6 bases not matched to a gene; V was cut back by 1 base and J by 3 bases. CDR3 sequence (DNA): TGTGCCAGCAGCTTAGGACTAGCCGCCAGCTACAATGAGCAGTTCTTC. Its protein product is CASSLGLAASYNEQFF. Complete variable domain (other parts from reference TRBV7-9 and TRBJ2-1): DTGVSQNPRHKITKRGQNVTFRCDPISEHNRLYWYRQTLGQGPEFLTYFQNEAQLEKSRLLSDRFSAERPKGSFSTLEIQRTEQGDSAMYLCASSLGLAASYNEQFFGPGTRLTVL.

This clone was recorded a few times. This CDR3 reads CASSSGTRTFGELFF. The CDR3 DNA reads as TGCGCCAGCAGCTCCGGGACTAGGACATTCGGGGAGCTGTTTTTT. The chain is built from TRBV4-3 and TRBJ2-2; 8 nucleotides agree with TRBD2. In germline, CDR1 is LGHNA, CDR2 YSLEER. The CDR3 extends over 15 amino acids. V trimming: 5 bases; J trimming: 7 bases; junction bases outside the gene matches: 9.

The CDR3 coding sequence is TGTGCCAGCAGCCGGGACGGGAGCTATGGCTACACCTTC. This encodes CASSRDGSYGYTF. This chain connects TRBV7-9 to TRBJ1-2; tentatively, D is TRBD1 (5 bases). Deletions cut 5 bases from V and 4 bases from J, with 11 bases between. The CDR3 length is 13 residues. CDR1 SEHNR and CDR2 FQNEAQ come from the germline V gene (reference sequence).

The genes are TRBV7-9 and TRBJ2-1; D is unclear. This CDR3 contains 15 residues. Trimming took off 5 bases at V and 0 bases at J, with 11 bases between the two ends. In germline, CDR1 is SEHNR, CDR2 FQNEAQ (reference sequence). CDR3 DNA: TGTGCCAGCAGCGAGGAGTGGAGCTCCTACAATGAGCAGTTCTTC. Amino acids: CASSEEWSSYNEQFF.